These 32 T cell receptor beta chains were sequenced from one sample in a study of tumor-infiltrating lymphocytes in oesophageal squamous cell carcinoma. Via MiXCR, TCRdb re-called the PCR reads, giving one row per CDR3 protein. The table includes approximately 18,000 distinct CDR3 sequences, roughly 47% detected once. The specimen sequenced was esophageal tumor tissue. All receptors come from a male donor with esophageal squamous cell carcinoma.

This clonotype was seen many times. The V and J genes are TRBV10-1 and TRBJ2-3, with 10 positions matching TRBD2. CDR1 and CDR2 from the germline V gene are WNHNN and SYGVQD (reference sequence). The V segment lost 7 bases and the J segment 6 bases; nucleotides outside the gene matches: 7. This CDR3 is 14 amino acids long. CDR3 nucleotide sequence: TGCGCCAGCAATCCGGGACTAGCGTCGGATACGCAGTATTTT. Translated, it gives CASNPGLASDTQYF.

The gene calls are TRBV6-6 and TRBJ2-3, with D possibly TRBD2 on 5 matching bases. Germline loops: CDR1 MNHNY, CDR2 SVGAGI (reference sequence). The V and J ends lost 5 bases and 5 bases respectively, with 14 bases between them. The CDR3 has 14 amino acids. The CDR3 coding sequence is TGTGCCAGCAGTGTTCGAGGGAACAGAGATACGCAGTATTTT. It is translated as CASSVRGNRDTQYF.

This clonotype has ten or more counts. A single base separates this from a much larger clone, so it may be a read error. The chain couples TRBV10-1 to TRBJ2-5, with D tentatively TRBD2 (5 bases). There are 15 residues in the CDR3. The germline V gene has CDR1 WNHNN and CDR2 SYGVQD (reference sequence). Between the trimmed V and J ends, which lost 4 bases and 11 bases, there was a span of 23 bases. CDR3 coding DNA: TGCGCCAGCAGTGGGCGGGCGGAATCGGTCAATGAGCAGTACTTC. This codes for CASSGRAESVNEQYF.

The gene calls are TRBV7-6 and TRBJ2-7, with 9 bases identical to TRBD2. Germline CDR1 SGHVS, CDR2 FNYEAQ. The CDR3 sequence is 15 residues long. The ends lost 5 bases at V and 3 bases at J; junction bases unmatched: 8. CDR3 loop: CASSPEERGDYEQYF. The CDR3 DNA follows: TGTGCCAGCAGCCCGGAGGAGCGGGGGGACTACGAGCAGTACTTC.

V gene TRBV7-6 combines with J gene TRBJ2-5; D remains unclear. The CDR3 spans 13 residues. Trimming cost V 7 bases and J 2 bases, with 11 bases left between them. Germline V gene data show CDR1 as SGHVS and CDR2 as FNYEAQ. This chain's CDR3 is CASIRTLQETQYF. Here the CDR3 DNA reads TGTGCCAGCATCAGGACCCTGCAAGAGACCCAGTACTTC.

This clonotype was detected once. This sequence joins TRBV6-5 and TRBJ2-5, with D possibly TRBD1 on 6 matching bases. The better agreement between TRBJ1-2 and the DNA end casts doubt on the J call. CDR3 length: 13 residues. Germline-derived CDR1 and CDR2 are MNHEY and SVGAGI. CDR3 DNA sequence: TGTGCCAGCAGAAGCAGGGGATATTATGGCTACACCTTC. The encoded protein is CASRSRGYYGYTF.

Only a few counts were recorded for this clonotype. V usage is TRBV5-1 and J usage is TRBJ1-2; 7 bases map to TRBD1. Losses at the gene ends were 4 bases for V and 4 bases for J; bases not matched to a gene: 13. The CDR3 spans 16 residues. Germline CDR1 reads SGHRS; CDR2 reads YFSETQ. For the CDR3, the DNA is TGCGCCAGCAGCCGGGGAAAAGGGGGCTCGGTCTATGGCTACACCTTC. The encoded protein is CASSRGKGGSVYGYTF. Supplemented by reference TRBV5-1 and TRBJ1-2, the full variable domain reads KAGVTQTPRYLIKTRGQQVTLSCSPISGHRSVSWYQQTPGQGLQFLFEYFSETQRNKGNFPGRFSGRQFSNSRSEMNVSTLELGDSALYLCASSRGKGGSVYGYTFGSGTRLTVV.

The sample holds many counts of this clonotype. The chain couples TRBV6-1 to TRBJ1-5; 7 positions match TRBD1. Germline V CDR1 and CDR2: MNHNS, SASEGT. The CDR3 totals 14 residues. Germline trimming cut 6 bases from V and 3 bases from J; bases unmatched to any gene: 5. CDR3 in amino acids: CASSRGQINQPQHF. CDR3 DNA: TGTGCCAGCAGCCGGGGACAGATCAATCAGCCCCAGCATTTT.

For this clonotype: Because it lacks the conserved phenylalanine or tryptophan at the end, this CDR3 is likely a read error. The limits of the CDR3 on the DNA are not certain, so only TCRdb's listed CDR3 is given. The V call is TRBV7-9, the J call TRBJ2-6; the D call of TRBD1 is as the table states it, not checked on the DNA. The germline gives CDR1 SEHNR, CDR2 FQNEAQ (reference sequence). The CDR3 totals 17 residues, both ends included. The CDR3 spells CASSFSGRSYNEQFFGA.

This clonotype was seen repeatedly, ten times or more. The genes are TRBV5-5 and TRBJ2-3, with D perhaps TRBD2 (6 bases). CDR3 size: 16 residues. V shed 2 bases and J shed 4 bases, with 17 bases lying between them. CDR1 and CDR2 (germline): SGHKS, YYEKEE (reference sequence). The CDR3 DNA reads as TGTGCCAGCAGCTTTGGAGGTTCCGGGAGAGCAGATACGCAGTATTTT. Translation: CASSFGGSGRADTQYF.

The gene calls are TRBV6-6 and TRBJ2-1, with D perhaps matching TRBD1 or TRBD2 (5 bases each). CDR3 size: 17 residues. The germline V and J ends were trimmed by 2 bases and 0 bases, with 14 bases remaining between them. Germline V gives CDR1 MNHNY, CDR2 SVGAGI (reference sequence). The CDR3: CASSYTAGTHSYNEQFF. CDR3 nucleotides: TGTGCCAGCAGTTACACCGCCGGGACCCACTCCTACAATGAGCAGTTCTTC.

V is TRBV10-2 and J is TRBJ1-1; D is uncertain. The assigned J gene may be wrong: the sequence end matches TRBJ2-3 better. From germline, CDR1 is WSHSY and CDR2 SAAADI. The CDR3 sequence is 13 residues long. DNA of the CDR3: TGCGCCAGCAGTGAGCAGATCAGGTATACGCAGTATTTT. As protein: CASSEQIRYTQYF.

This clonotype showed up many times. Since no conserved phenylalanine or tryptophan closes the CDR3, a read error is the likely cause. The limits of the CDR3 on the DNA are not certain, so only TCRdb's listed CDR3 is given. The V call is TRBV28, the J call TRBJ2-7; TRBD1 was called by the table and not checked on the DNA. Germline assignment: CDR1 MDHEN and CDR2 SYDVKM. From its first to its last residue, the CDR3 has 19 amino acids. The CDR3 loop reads CASSLRTGTGVIYGYTFGS.

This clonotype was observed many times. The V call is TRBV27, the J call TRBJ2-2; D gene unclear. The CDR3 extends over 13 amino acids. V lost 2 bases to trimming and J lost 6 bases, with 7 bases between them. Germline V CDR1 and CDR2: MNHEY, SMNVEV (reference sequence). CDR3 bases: TGTGCCAGCAGTTTAGGGGTTTCCGGGGAGCTGTTTTTT. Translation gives CASSLGVSGELFF.

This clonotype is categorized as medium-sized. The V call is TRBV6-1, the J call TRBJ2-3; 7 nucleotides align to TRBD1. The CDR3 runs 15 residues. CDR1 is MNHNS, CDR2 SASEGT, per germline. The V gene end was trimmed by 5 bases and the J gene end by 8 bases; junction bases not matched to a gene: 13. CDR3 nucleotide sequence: TGTGCCAGCAGTTTCCGGGACAGACGGGCCGGTACGCAGTATTTT. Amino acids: CASSFRDRRAGTQYF.

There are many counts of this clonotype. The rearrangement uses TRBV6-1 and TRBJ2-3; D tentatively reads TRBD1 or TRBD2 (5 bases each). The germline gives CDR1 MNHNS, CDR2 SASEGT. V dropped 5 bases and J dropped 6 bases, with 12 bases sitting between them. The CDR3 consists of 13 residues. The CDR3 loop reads CASSWDPPDTQYF. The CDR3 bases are TGTGCCAGCAGTTGGGACCCCCCCGATACGCAGTATTTT.

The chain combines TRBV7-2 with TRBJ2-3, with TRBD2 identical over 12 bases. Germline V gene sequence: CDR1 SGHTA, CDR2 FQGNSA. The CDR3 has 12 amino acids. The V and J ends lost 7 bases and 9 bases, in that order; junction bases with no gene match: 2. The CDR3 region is CASTSGRATQYF. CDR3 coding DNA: TGTGCCAGCACTAGCGGGAGGGCCACGCAGTATTTT.

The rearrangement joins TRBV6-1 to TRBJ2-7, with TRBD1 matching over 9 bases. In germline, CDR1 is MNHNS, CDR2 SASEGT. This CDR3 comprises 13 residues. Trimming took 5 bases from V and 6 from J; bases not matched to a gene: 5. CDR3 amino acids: CASSRGQGSEQYF. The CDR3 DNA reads TGTGCCAGCAGTAGGGGACAGGGCTCCGAGCAGTACTTC.

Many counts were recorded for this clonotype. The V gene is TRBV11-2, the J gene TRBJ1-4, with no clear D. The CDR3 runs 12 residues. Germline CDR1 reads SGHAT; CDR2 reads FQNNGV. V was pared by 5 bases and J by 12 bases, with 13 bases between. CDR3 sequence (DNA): TGTGCCAGCAGCCAATCATCCGGGGAACTGTTTTTT. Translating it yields CASSQSSGELFF.

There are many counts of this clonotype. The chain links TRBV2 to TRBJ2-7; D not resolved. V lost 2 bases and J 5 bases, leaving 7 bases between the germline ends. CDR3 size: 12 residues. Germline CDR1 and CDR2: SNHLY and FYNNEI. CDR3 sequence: CASSEFRHEQYF. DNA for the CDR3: TGTGCCAGCAGTGAATTCAGGCACGAGCAGTACTTC.

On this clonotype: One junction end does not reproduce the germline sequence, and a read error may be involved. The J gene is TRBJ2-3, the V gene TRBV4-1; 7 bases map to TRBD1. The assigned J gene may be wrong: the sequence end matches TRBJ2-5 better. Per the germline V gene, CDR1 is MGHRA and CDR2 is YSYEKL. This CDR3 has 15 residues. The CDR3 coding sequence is TGTGCCAGCAGCCAAGGGGACAGCACGGTAGAGACCCAGTACTTC. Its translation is CASSQGDSTVETQYF.

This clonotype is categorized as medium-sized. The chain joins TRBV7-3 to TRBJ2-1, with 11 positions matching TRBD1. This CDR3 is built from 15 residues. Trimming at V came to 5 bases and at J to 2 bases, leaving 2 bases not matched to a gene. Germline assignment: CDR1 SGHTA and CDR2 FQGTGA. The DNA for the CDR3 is TGTGCCAGCAGCAAGGGACAGGGGGCCTACAATGAGCAGTTCTTC. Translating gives CASSKGQGAYNEQFF. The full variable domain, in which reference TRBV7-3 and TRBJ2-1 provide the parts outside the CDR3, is GAGVSQTPSNKVTEKGKYVELRCDPISGHTALYWYRQSLGQGPEFLIYFQGTGAADDSGLPNDRFFAVRPEGSVSTLKIQRTERGDSAVYLCASSKGQGAYNEQFFGPGTRLTVL.

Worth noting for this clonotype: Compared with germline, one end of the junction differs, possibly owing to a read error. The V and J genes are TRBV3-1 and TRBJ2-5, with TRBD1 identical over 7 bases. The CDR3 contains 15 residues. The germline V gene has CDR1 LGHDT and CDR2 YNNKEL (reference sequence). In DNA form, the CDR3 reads TGTGCCAGCAGCGTTCACGACAGGGCCAATTCACTCCTCCACTTC. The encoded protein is CASSVHDRANSLLHF.

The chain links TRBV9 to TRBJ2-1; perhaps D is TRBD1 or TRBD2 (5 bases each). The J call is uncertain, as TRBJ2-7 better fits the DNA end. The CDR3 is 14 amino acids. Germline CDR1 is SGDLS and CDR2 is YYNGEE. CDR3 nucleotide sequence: TGTGCCAGCAGCGGGGACGGTAGGAGCTACGAGCAGTACTTC. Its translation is CASSGDGRSYEQYF.

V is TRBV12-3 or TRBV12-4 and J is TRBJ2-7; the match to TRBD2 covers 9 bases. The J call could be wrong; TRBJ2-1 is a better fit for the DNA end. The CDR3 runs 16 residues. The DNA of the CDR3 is TGTGCCAGCAGTTCCTTTTTAGCGGGGGCTTACAATGAGCAGTTCTTC. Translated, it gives CASSSFLAGAYNEQFF.

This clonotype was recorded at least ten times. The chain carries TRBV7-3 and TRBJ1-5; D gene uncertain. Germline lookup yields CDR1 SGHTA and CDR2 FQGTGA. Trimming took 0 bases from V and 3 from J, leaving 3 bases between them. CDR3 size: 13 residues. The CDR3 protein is CASSLTDNQPQHF. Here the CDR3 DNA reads TGTGCCAGCAGCTTAACAGACAATCAGCCCCAGCATTTT.

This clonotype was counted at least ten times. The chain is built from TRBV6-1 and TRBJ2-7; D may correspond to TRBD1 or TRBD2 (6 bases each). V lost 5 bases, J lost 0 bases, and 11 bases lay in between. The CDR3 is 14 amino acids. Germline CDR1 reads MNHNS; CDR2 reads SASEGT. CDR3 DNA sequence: TGTGCCAGCAGTTTTGGGGGGCTCTCCTACGAGCAGTACTTC. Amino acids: CASSFGGLSYEQYF.

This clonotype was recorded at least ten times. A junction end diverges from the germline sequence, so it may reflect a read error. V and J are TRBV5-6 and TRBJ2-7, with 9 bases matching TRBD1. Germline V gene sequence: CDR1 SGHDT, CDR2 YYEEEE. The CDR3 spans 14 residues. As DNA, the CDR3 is TGTGCCAGCAGCCACGGACAGGGGAATCCACCCCTCCACTTC. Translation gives CASSHGQGNPPLHF.

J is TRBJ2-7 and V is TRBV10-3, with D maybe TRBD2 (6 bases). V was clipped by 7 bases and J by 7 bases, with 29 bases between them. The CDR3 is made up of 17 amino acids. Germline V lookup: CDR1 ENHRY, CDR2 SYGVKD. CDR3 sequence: CAITPSPGLHSYNEQYF. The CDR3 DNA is TGTGCCATCACCCCTTCCCCGGGACTTCACTCCTACAATGAGCAGTACTTC.

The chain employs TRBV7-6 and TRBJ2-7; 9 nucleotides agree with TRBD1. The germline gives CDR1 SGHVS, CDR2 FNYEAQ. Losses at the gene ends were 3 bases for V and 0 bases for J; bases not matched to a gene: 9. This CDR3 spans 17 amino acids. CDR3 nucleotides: TGTGCCAGCAGCTTCAACTCCGGGACAGGGAGCTCCTACGAGCAGTACTTC. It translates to CASSFNSGTGSSYEQYF.

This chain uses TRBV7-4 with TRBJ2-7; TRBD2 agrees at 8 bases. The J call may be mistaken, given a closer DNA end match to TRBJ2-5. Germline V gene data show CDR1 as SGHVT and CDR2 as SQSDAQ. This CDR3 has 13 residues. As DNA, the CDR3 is TGTGCCAGCAGCCCGGGGGGGAAAGAGACCCAGTACTTC. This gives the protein CASSPGGKETQYF.

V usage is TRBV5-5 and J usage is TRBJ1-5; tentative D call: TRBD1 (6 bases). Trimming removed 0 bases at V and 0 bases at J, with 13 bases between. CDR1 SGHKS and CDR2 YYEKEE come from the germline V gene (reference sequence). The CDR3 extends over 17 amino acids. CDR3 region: CASSLEGHPYSNQPQHF. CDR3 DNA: TGTGCCAGCAGCTTGGAGGGACATCCCTATAGCAATCAGCCCCAGCATTTT.